This is a list of T cell receptor beta chains from one sample in a study of T cell responses to AZD1222 COVID-19 vaccine. Measured with immunoSEQ multiplex PCR; TCRdb has only the in-frame clones, and not every one. The sample contains under 150,000 clones, over 90% of which appear only once. The sample in question was peripheral blood, obtained on day 0 of AZD1222 vaccination. The receptors come from an adult in good health. Both conserved end residues are part of each CDR3. A D gene is named only where the DNA matches it firmly. Expanded clones get a size class; other rows say once, few or many, or leave the size out.

D gene,clone size,J gene,V gene,CDR3 protein,CDR3 DNA
TRBD2,NA,TRBJ2-7,TRBV28,CASSFPGAGASYEQYF,TGTGCCAGCAGTTTTCCAGGAGCGGGAGCCTCCTACGAGCAGTACTTC
NA,NA,TRBJ2-7,TRBV29-1,CSVSPLAPGEQYF,TGCAGCGTTTCTCCCCTAGCTCCAGGGGAGCAGTACTTC
NA,NA,TRBJ2-5,TRBV7-5,CVRNKRPLGAGGQETQYF,TGTGTCAGAAACAAACGCCCTCTGGGGGCGGGGGGACAAGAGACCCAGTACTTC
NA,NA,TRBJ2-2,TRBV9,CASSVNGELFF,TGTGCCAGCAGCGTAAACGGGGAGCTGTTTTTT
NA,NA,TRBJ2-3,TRBV5-1,CASSLEGGYVPDTQYF,TGCGCCAGCAGCTTGGAGGGCGGCTACGTCCCAGATACGCAGTATTTT
NA,NA,TRBJ1-2,TRBV7-2,CASSLARPPGVGYTF,TGTGCCAGCAGCTTAGCGCGTCCCCCAGGGGTGGGCTACACCTTC
NA,NA,TRBJ1-5,TRBV7-2,CASSLSSGNNQPQHF,TGTGCCAGCAGCTTATCGTCTGGGAACAATCAGCCCCAGCATTTT
NA,once,TRBJ1-1,TRBV7-9,CASSLQGVNTEAFF,TGTGCCAGCAGCTTACAAGGGGTGAACACTGAAGCTTTCTTT
NA,NA,TRBJ2-2,TRBV3-1/TRBV3-2,CASSPAATGELFF,TGTGCCAGCAGCCCAGCAGCCACCGGGGAGCTGTTTTTT
TRBD1,once,TRBJ1-1,TRBV30,CAWSETGLNTEAFF,TGTGCCTGGAGTGAGACAGGGCTGAACACTGAAGCTTTCTTT
TRBD2,NA,TRBJ2-1,TRBV5-1,CASSLSLAASSYNEQFF,TGCGCCAGCAGCTTGTCTCTAGCGGCGAGCTCCTACAATGAGCAGTTCTTC
NA,few,TRBJ2-1,TRBV27,CASSFQAGRNEQFF,TGTGCCAGCAGTTTCCAGGCGGGGAGGAATGAGCAGTTCTTC
TRBD2,NA,TRBJ2-3,TRBV5-1,CASSLALAGFNTQYF,TGCGCCAGCAGCTTGGCACTAGCGGGATTCAATACGCAGTATTTT
NA,once,TRBJ2-6,TRBV5-1,CASSLVETGANVLTF,TGCGCCAGCAGCTTGGTGGAAACTGGGGCCAACGTCCTGACTTTC
NA,NA,TRBJ2-7,TRBV27,CASSLGATQSPQYF,TGTGCCAGCAGTTTAGGGGCTACACAGTCCCCGCAGTACTTC
NA,once,TRBJ2-3,TRBV20-1,CSASLLSRALTDTQYF,TGCAGTGCTAGTTTATTGTCCCGGGCCCTCACAGATACGCAGTATTTT
TRBD1,NA,TRBJ1-6,TRBV7-9,CASSSQGLGSPLHF,TGTGCCAGCAGCTCACAGGGGTTGGGGTCACCCCTCCACTTT
NA,once,TRBJ1-1,TRBV27,CASSLLSSGTEAFF,TGTGCCAGCAGTTTGTTATCTTCCGGCACTGAAGCTTTCTTT
NA,once,TRBJ1-3,TRBV21-1,CASSKGTMRNTIYF,TGTGCCAGCAGCAAAGGGACAATGAGAAACACCATATATTTT
NA,NA,TRBJ2-7,TRBV3-1/TRBV3-2,CASSHLGESEQYF,TGTGCCAGCAGCCATTTAGGGGAAAGCGAGCAGTACTTC